What follows are 7 T cell receptor beta chains derived from one specimen sequenced in a study of blood T cell repertoires in COVID-19. Some clones are missing from TCRdb's copy, which holds only in-frame ones; the method was immunoSEQ multiplex PCR. There are 200,000 to 250,000 clones in the sample; 86% occur only once, and over 3% lies in the top ten. Sequencing input: PBMCs or T cells enriched from blood (not recorded which). These receptors all stem from a middle-aged woman with acute COVID-19.

The rearrangement links TRBV19 to TRBJ1-4; the match to TRBD1 covers 8 bases. CDR1 is LNHDA, CDR2 SQIVND, per germline (reference sequence). The trim removed 6 bases at V and 4 bases at J, leaving 4 bases unmatched. This CDR3 is built from 14 residues. The CDR3: CASSNRGFNEKLFF. The CDR3 nucleotides read TGTGCCAGTAGCAACAGGGGGTTTAATGAAAAACTGTTTTTT.

In this sample, this clone turned up a few times. This chain links TRBV21-1 with TRBJ1-6; the table assigns TRBD1, which was not confirmed against the DNA. TRBV21-1 is designated a pseudogene. CDR3 length: 13 amino acids. CDR3 protein: CASPIPDRDKFHF. Written as DNA, the CDR3 is TGTGCCAGCCCTATTCCGGACAGGGATAAATTCCACTTT.

This clone was recorded once. V usage is TRBV2 and J usage is TRBJ2-7, with 11 nucleotides matching TRBD1. V shed 6 bases, J shed 0 bases, and the junction held 1 base outside the gene matches. There are 14 residues in the CDR3. The V gene's germline CDR1 is SNHLY and CDR2 FYNNEI. For the CDR3, the DNA is TGTGCCAGCAGGGGGACAGGGGGCTCCTACGAGCAGTACGTC. This gives the protein CASRGTGGSYEQYV.

The chain combines TRBV18 with TRBJ1-2, with D possibly being TRBD1 (5 bases). From germline, CDR1 is KGHSH and CDR2 LQKENI. CDR3 length: 16 amino acids. Deletions cut 3 bases from V and 6 bases from J, with 20 bases between. The CDR3 protein is CASSPYRPLGGDGYTF. Here the CDR3 DNA reads TGTGCCAGCTCACCCTATCGACCGCTCGGGGGTGATGGCTACACCTTC. Supplemented by reference TRBV18 and TRBJ1-2, the full variable domain reads NAGVMQNPRHLVRRRGQEARLRCSPMKGHSHVYWYRQLPEEGLKFMVYLQKENIIDESGMPKERFSAEFPKEGPSILRIQQVVRGDSAAYFCASSPYRPLGGDGYTFGSGTRLTVV.

In this sample, this clone turned up once. The chain has TRBV3-1 (or the pseudogene TRBV3-2) and TRBJ1-1; D gene ambiguous. CDR3 length: 14 amino acids. Germline V gene data show CDR1 as LGHDT and CDR2 as YNNKEL (reference sequence). Trimming cost V 4 bases and J 11 bases, with 20 bases left between them. CDR3 residues: CASSPPSGYSRAFF. The DNA of the CDR3 is TGTGCCAGCAGCCCCCCCTCGGGGTATTCTAGGGCTTTCTTT.

The genes are TRBV2 and TRBJ2-1; 9 bases fit TRBD1. V lost 7 bases, J lost 5 bases, and 6 bases stayed unmatched. CDR1 and CDR2 (germline): SNHLY, FYNNEI. This CDR3 comprises 14 residues. The CDR3 sequence: CASKRDRVNNEQFF. The DNA of the CDR3 is TGTGCCAGCAAAAGGGACAGGGTGAACAATGAGCAGTTCTTC.

Turning to this clone: The same CDR3 can be traced to other DNA sequences in this sample. The chain has TRBV5-4 and TRBJ1-4; D gene unclear. V was cut by 0 bases and J by 5 bases, with 8 bases left in between. The CDR3 totals 14 residues. In germline, CDR1 is SGHNT, CDR2 YYREEE (reference sequence). CDR3 bases: TGTGCCAGCAGCTTGGCTCCGGGGAATGAAAAACTGTTTTTT. This sequence encodes CASSLAPGNEKLFF.